This T cell receptor (beta chain) derives from a study of shared T cell receptors in the human thymus. With regard to this clone: This same CDR3 is encoded by further DNA sequences in the sample.

Method: immunoSEQ multiplex PCR; TCRdb's copy keeps in-frame clones and lacks some. Seen here are about 380,000 clones, roughly 94% observed once, and the top ten hold roughly 0.021%. Trimming removed 4 bases from V and 6 bases from J, with 18 bases in between. The CDR3 is 15 residues long. Germline CDR1 is SGDLS and CDR2 is YYNGEE. The chain employs TRBV9 and TRBJ2-3; no firm D call. The sample consisted of thymocytes. The receptor's source is a human donor. In DNA form, the CDR3 reads TGTGCCAGCAGCTCTAATTGGCCGCTGAGGGATACGCAGTATTTT. Translated, it gives CASSSNWPLRDTQYF.